Given below is one TCR beta chain in context. Antigen: not known. The data were obtained in a study of T cells in Graves' hyperthyroidism and ophthalmopathy. Amplification yielded TCR beta CDR3 regions, with RNA transcripts as the source. HTBI primers were employed in a first-round RT-PCR of the TCR CDR3. Each CDR3 protein is one row after TCRdb ran MiXCR on the multiplex PCR reads. The sample has around 620,000 distinct CDR3 sequences; 35% to 55% are singletons. V lost 6 bases, J lost 0 bases, and 11 bases lay in between. The CDR3 runs to 14 residues. Germline V gene data show CDR1 as MNHEY and CDR2 as SVGAGI. Not enrolled were patients with uncontrolled infection, other autoimmune disease, pregnancy or lactation. Study-level findings and limits: Ophthalmopathy onset followed model prediction by a median approximately six months.

V and J are TRBV6-5 and TRBJ1-1; no clear D. Sequencing was performed on peripheral blood or thyroid tissue (not recorded which). The TCR comes from an adult woman with Graves' disease, either hyperthyroidism or ophthalmopathy (not recorded which). The CDR3 bases are TGTGCCAGCAGGCTTGACACGCTGAACACTGAAGCTTTCTTT. Its translation: CASRLDTLNTEAFF.